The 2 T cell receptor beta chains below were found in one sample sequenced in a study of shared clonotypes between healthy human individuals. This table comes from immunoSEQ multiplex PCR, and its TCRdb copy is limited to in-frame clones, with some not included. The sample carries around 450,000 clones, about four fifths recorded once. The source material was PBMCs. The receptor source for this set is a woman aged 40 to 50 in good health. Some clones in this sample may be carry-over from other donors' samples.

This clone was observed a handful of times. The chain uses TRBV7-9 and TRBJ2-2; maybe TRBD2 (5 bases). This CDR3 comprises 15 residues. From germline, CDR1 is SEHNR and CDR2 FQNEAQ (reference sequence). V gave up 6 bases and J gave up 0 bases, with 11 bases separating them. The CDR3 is CASRGNGTNTGELFF. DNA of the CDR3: TGTGCCAGCAGGGGAAACGGGACGAACACCGGGGAGCTGTTTTTT.

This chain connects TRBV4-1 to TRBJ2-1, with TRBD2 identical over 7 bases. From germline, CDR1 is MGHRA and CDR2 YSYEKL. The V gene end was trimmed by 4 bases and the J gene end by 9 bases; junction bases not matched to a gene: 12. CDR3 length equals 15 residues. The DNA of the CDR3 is TGCGCCAGCAGCCGATCGCCCACTAGCGACGTTGAGCAGTTCTTC. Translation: CASSRSPTSDVEQFF.